This T cell receptor (beta chain) derives from a study of T cells after yellow fever vaccination. Whole-study context: Preparation of the low-cell-number fractions used SMART-Seq v4 Ultra Low Input. Findings and caveats of the study: Post-booster reappearance was seen for most primary-vaccination clones (96% CD4, 80% to 90% CD8). Researchers cautioned that FACS-sorted repertoires could harbor abundant clonotypes contaminating from the bulk population.

This clonotype has more than one count but fewer than ten. What it recognizes is unknown. Synthesis of TCR cDNA relied on 5'RACE template switching, which attached a universal primer site and UMIs. TCRdb analysed the 5' RACE reads with MiXCR anew, one entry per CDR3 protein. Of roughly 150,000 distinct CDR3 sequences listed, 7.7% were seen once; the top ten hold roughly 0.73%. CDR1 and CDR2 (germline): SGHDT, YYEEEE. Trimming cost V 4 bases and J 4 bases; bases outside gene matches: 4. CDR3 length: 13 amino acids. The input for sequencing was CD4+ T cells sorted from PBMCs, taken 5 days after the yellow fever booster vaccination. This sequence originates from a man aged 30 to 45 who received the YFV17D yellow fever vaccine. The V and J genes are TRBV5-6 and TRBJ1-1, with 7 bases lining up with TRBD1. CDR3 in amino acids: CASSQGVSTEAFF. The CDR3 bases are TGTGCCAGCAGCCAGGGGGTATCCACTGAAGCTTTCTTT.